This T cell receptor (beta chain) was obtained from a study of Graves' ophthalmopathy and Graves' hyperthyroidism. From RNA, the CDR3 regions of TCR beta chains were amplified and sequenced. The first-round RT-PCR employed HTBI primers together with the Qiagen OneStep RT-PCR kit. A multiplex PCR was then performed as the second round. Each CDR3 protein is one row after TCRdb ran MiXCR on the multiplex PCR reads. The repertoire has 300,000 to 400,000 distinct CDR3 sequences, roughly 17% of them found once; the top ten carry approximately 2.4%. This clonotype was seen ten or more times. Germline CDR1 is SGDLS and CDR2 is YYNGEE. The CDR3 sequence is 16 residues long. V was shortened by 2 bases and J by 6 bases, with 21 bases between the two germline ends.

The chain couples TRBV9 to TRBJ2-7; weak D call: TRBD1 (5 bases). The TCR was taken from an adult woman with stable Graves' hyperthyroidism. The sample taken for sequencing was peripheral blood. CDR3 protein: CASSVYQGLGLSEQYF. Written as DNA, the CDR3 is TGTGCCAGCAGCGTCTACCAGGGTCTCGGCCTCTCCGAGCAGTACTTC.